These 22 T cell receptor beta chains originate from one sample sequenced in a study of control samples from healthy donors and cancer patients. Profiled with immunoSEQ multiplex PCR; TCRdb holds only in-frame clones, not every one. The sample yields more than 100,000 clones, around 93% seen once. Sequencing was performed on blood. The receptors come from a man younger than 30 in good health.

The gene calls are TRBV7-6 and TRBJ1-1, with D possibly matching TRBD1 (5 bases). CDR1 SGHVS and CDR2 FNYEAQ come from the germline V gene. V was pared by 6 bases and J by 0 bases, with 11 bases between. This CDR3 spans 14 amino acids. The CDR3 protein is CASSMQGLNTEAFF. In nucleotides, the CDR3 is TGTGCCAGCAGTATGCAGGGCTTGAACACTGAAGCTTTCTTT.

The chain carries TRBV6-5 and TRBJ2-2; a weak D match, TRBD1 (5 bases). The CDR3 runs 14 residues. Trimming pared 5 bases from V and 2 bases from J, leaving 9 bases between. Per germline, CDR1 MNHEY and CDR2 SVGAGI. The CDR3 bases are TGTGCCAGCAGTCGACAGCTAAACACCGGGGAGCTGTTTTTT. Translating it yields CASSRQLNTGELFF.

This clone was observed once. The chain has TRBV6-1 and TRBJ2-7; D might be TRBD2 (6 bases). Trimming removed 1 base from V and 0 bases from J, with 10 bases in between. The CDR3 runs to 15 residues. Germline CDR1 MNHNS, CDR2 SASEGT. CDR3 nucleotides: TGTGCCAGCAGTGAAGTGGCGGGGAGCTCCTACGAGCAGTACTTC. Translating it yields CASSEVAGSSYEQYF.

The chain uses TRBV15 and TRBJ2-7, with D tentatively TRBD2 (7 bases). Trimming took 3 bases from V and 1 from J, leaving 19 bases between them. Germline assignment: CDR1 LNHNV and CDR2 YYDKDF (reference sequence). CDR3 length equals 17 residues. CDR3 sequence (DNA): TGTGCCACCAGCAGTCTCGAAGGAGGGGGGGGTTCCTACGAGCAGTACTTC. Its protein product is CATSSLEGGGGSYEQYF.

The chain is built from TRBV12-5 and TRBJ2-3; TRBD1 might be the D (5 bases). The CDR3 loop spans 16 amino acids. The germline gives CDR1 LGHNT, CDR2 FRNRAP. The germline V and J ends were trimmed by 0 bases and 1 base, with 11 bases remaining between them. Here the CDR3 reads CASGLVLGRGTDTQYF. Written as DNA, the CDR3 is TGTGCTAGTGGTTTGGTACTGGGGCGCGGCACAGATACGCAGTATTTT. The full variable domain, with the rest looked up from reference TRBV12-5 and TRBJ2-3, is DARVTQTPRHKVTEMGQEVTMRCQPILGHNTVFWYRQTMMQGLELLAYFRNRAPLDDSGMPKDRFSAEMPDATLATLKIQPSEPRDSAVYFCASGLVLGRGTDTQYFGPGTRLTVL.

The chain joins TRBV6-1 to TRBJ1-3; 7 bases map to TRBD1. Germline CDR1 is MNHNS and CDR2 is SASEGT. CDR3 length: 15 amino acids. V was clipped by 2 bases and J by 5 bases; unmatched bases: 6. The CDR3 is CASSEHGTARNTIYF. The CDR3, as DNA: TGTGCCAGCAGTGAACATGGGACAGCCAGAAACACCATATATTTT.

This chain links TRBV5-1 with TRBJ2-3, with 8 bases matching TRBD2. J was trimmed by 3 bases and V by 3 bases; bases with no gene match: 6. The CDR3 extends over 15 amino acids. Germline-derived CDR1 and CDR2 are SGHRS and YFSETQ. The CDR3 region has the DNA TGCGCCAGCAGCTATACAAGCGGGGGAACAGATACGCAGTATTTT. Amino acids: CASSYTSGGTDTQYF.

This CDR3 is CASSDAGQGDRGEQFF. The CDR3 DNA sequence: TGTGCCAGCAGTGACGCGGGACAGGGGGACCGCGGTGAGCAGTTCTTC. This chain links TRBV6-4 with TRBJ2-1; the match to TRBD1 covers 11 bases. V gave up 2 bases and J gave up 9 bases; unmatched junction bases: 9. The CDR3 has 16 amino acids. Germline loops: CDR1 MRHNA, CDR2 SNTAGT.

The chain links TRBV19 to TRBJ1-3, with D possibly being TRBD1 (5 bases). CDR1 and CDR2 from the germline V gene are LNHDA and SQIVND (reference sequence). Trimming cost V 3 bases and J 0 bases, with 15 bases left between them. The length of the CDR3 is 17 residues. CDR3 nucleotides: TGTGCCAGTAGTATGAACGCGGGACCCGGCTCTGGAAACACCATATATTTT. It codes for CASSMNAGPGSGNTIYF.

The CDR3 bases are TGTGCCAGCAGCTTTACTCCCGGGACAGGGCTGGAGACCCAGTACTTC. It yields the protein CASSFTPGTGLETQYF. The rearrangement uses TRBV11-2 and TRBJ2-5, with TRBD1 identical over 9 bases. The CDR3 sequence is 16 residues long. The junction had 10 bases not matched to a gene; V was cut back by 3 bases and J by 5 bases. Per the germline V gene, CDR1 is SGHAT and CDR2 is FQNNGV.

The V call is TRBV11-2, the J call TRBJ2-2; 7 nucleotides line up with TRBD1. The CDR3 has 14 amino acids. V shed 5 bases, J shed 4 bases, and the junction held 4 bases outside the gene matches. Per germline, CDR1 SGHAT and CDR2 FQNNGV. The CDR3 coding sequence is TGTGCCAGCAGCCGGGACAGCCTCACCGGGGAGCTGTTTTTT. Protein sequence: CASSRDSLTGELFF.

This sequence joins TRBV11-2 and TRBJ2-5, with a weak D call TRBD1 (5 bases). The V and J ends lost 5 bases and 4 bases respectively, with 11 bases between them. CDR1 is SGHAT and CDR2 is FQNNGV in the germline V gene. The CDR3 has 13 residues. In nucleotides, the CDR3 is TGTGCCAGCAGCACAGGATTCGGAGAGACCCAGTACTTC. Encoded protein: CASSTGFGETQYF.

The rearrangement links TRBV19 to TRBJ1-1, with no clear D. The CDR3 totals 12 residues. Germline assignment: CDR1 LNHDA and CDR2 SQIVND (reference sequence). V was trimmed by 9 bases and J by 11 bases, leaving 19 bases between them. CDR3 in DNA: TGTGCCAGCTCCCTTTATGAGAAGGCGGCTTTCTTT. Its translation: CASSLYEKAAFF.

This chain joins TRBV12-3 or TRBV12-4 and TRBJ2-1; D remains ambiguous. V shed 3 bases and J shed 6 bases, with 9 bases lying between them. This CDR3 region has 13 residues. The CDR3 spells CASSFRALNEQFF. DNA of the CDR3: TGTGCCAGCAGTTTCCGGGCCCTCAATGAGCAGTTCTTC.

This chain joins TRBV3-1 (or the pseudogene TRBV3-2) and TRBJ2-7; D is tentatively TRBD1 or TRBD2 (5 bases each). Germline V lookup: CDR1 LGHDT, CDR2 YNNKEL (reference sequence). This CDR3 comprises 13 residues. With 4 bases removed from V and 3 bases from J, the gap between germline ends came to 10 bases. CDR3 region: CASSPGAVYEQYF. CDR3 nucleotides: TGTGCCAGCAGCCCCGGGGCTGTCTACGAGCAGTACTTC.

The V gene is TRBV4-1, the J gene TRBJ1-2, with 8 bases aligning to TRBD1. Germline lookup yields CDR1 MGHRA and CDR2 YSYEKL. With 2 bases clipped from V and 4 bases from J, the junction kept 3 bases outside the gene matches. The CDR3 loop spans 14 amino acids. The CDR3 loop reads CASSQLGQVYGYTF. Here the CDR3 DNA reads TGCGCCAGCAGCCAACTGGGACAGGTCTATGGCTACACCTTC.

This rearrangement joins TRBV6-4 to TRBJ1-1; D is perhaps TRBD1 (5 bases). CDR3 size: 14 residues. Germline CDR1 is MRHNA and CDR2 is SNTAGT. Between the trimmed V and J ends, which lost 3 bases and 11 bases, there was a span of 19 bases. CDR3 nucleotides: TGTGCCAGCAGTGATCCGTGGGGGGGGAAAAAGGCTTTCTTT. Its translation: CASSDPWGGKKAFF.

The chain carries TRBV5-4 and TRBJ1-1; D possibly corresponds to TRBD1 (5 bases). This CDR3 contains 12 residues. V was shortened by 7 bases and J by 4 bases, with 11 bases between the two germline ends. The germline V gene has CDR1 SGHNT and CDR2 YYREEE (reference sequence). The DNA for the CDR3 is TGTGCCAGCGGGACTAGGGGCACTGAAGCTTTCTTT. It translates to CASGTRGTEAFF.

This chain connects TRBV10-2 to TRBJ1-2; no reliable D call. V was trimmed by 1 base and J by 7 bases, leaving 16 bases between them. Germline V gene lookup returns CDR1 WSHSY and CDR2 SAAADI. CDR3 length: 15 residues. For the CDR3, the DNA is TGCGCCAGCAGTGAGTTGGAGGCTTGGGTCTCTGGCTACACCTTC. Protein: CASSELEAWVSGYTF.

This clone appeared a single time. Its ends do not fully match the called genes, so a read error is possible. The rearrangement uses TRBV11-1 and TRBJ1-1; the D is unclear. CDR1 and CDR2 (germline): SGHAT, FQDESV (reference sequence). The CDR3 runs to 13 residues. CDR3 nucleotide sequence: TGTGCCAGCAGCTTGACCCTGAACGCTGAAGCTTTCTTT. The encoded protein is CASSLTLNAEAFF. The complete variable domain, with remaining parts taken from reference TRBV11-1 and TRBJ1-1, reads EAEVAQSPRYKITEKSQAVAFWCDPISGHATLYWYRQILGQGPELLVQFQDESVVDDSQLPKDRFSAERLKGVDSTLKIQPAELGDSAMYLCASSLTLNAEAFFGQGTRLTVV.

V and J are TRBV18 and TRBJ1-4; perhaps TRBD1 as D (5 bases). CDR1 and CDR2 from the germline V gene are KGHSH and LQKENI. The ends were cut back, 3 bases at V and 6 bases at J, with 20 bases in the middle. CDR3 length equals 17 residues. For the CDR3, the DNA is TGTGCCAGCTCACCGGAAATCGTTGGGGGGGACGATGAAAAACTGTTTTTT. This translates into CASSPEIVGGDDEKLFF.

This chain connects TRBV7-3 to TRBJ2-1; TRBD2 agrees at 7 bases. Looked up from germline, CDR1 is SGHTA and CDR2 is FQGTGA. The CDR3 extends over 17 amino acids. The trim removed 3 bases at V and 0 bases at J, leaving 8 bases unmatched. This CDR3 is CASSFGAGTRSYNEQFF. Written as DNA, the CDR3 is TGTGCCAGCAGCTTCGGAGCGGGAACTCGCTCCTACAATGAGCAGTTCTTC.